One sample yielded the 31 T cell receptor beta chains listed below, sequenced in a study of T cell responses to AZD1222 COVID-19 vaccine. Using immunoSEQ multiplex PCR, the repertoire was profiled, and TCRdb retains in-frame clones only, with some absent. Of 160,000 or so clones in the sample, around nine tenths were seen once. The material sequenced was peripheral blood, taken on day 0 of AZD1222 vaccination. All receptors derive from an adult in good health.

The chain uses TRBV10-3 and TRBJ1-3; possible D gene TRBD1, 5 bases. CDR1 and CDR2 from the germline V gene are ENHRY and SYGVKD. The CDR3 has 17 residues. Trimming pared 0 bases from V and 1 base from J, leaving 13 bases between. The CDR3 DNA reads TGTGCCATCAGTGAGTCGACCAGGGACGTGTCTGGAAACACCATATATTTT. It specifies CAISESTRDVSGNTIYF.

The CDR3 DNA reads TGCGCCAGCAGCCGTTGGGAGGGAGAGCAGTACTTC. It specifies CASSRWEGEQYF. The J gene is TRBJ2-7, the V gene TRBV5-1; 7 bases line up with TRBD2. The CDR3 covers 12 residues. CDR1 and CDR2 (germline): SGHRS, YFSETQ. V shed 4 bases and J 7 bases; nucleotides not matched to a gene: 5.

A remark on this clone: The junction does not match germline at one end; this may be a read error. The gene calls are TRBV7-3 and TRBJ1-1; no reliable D call. The CDR3 has 14 amino acids. The germline CDR1 and CDR2 sequences are SGHTA and FQGTGA. The CDR3 DNA follows: TGTGCCAGCAGCTTAACGGGCCATCCATTAGGACTTTACTTT. It yields the protein CASSLTGHPLGLYF. Filled out from reference TRBV7-3 and TRBJ1-1, the complete variable domain reads GAGVSQTPSNKVTEKGKYVELRCDPISGHTALYWYRQSLGQGPEFLIYFQGTGAADDSGLPNDRFFAVRPEGSVSTLKIQRTERGDSAVYLCASSLTGHPLGLYFGQGTRLTVV.

The chain couples TRBV7-2 to TRBJ2-3; no firm D call. With 9 bases removed from V and 0 bases from J, the gap between germline ends came to 13 bases. In germline, CDR1 is SGHTA, CDR2 FQGNSA. CDR3 length: 14 residues. CDR3 loop: CASAAVSSTDTQYF. CDR3 in DNA: TGTGCCAGTGCCGCGGTCTCTAGCACAGATACGCAGTATTTT.

The chain employs TRBV11-2 and TRBJ1-2; TRBD1 matches 9 bases. The CDR3 is 14 residues long. The germline V gene encodes CDR1 SGHAT and CDR2 FQNNGV. V lost 5 bases and J lost 7; bases outside the gene matches: 8. The CDR3 DNA reads as TGTGCCAGCAGCCGACGAGGGACAGGGTCTGGCTACACCTTC. It yields the protein CASSRRGTGSGYTF.

The J gene is TRBJ2-7, the V gene TRBV9, with a possible D match to TRBD2 (6 bases). The CDR3 extends over 15 amino acids. With 6 bases removed from V and 5 bases from J, the gap between germline ends came to 21 bases. Germline CDR1 SGDLS, CDR2 YYNGEE. The CDR3 is CASIHGAGLPHEQYV. For the CDR3, the DNA is TGTGCCAGCATCCACGGTGCGGGACTGCCGCACGAGCAGTACGTC.

The chain recombines TRBV6-5 with TRBJ2-1; tentatively, D is TRBD1 or TRBD2 (5 bases each). Germline V gene data show CDR1 as MNHEY and CDR2 as SVGAGI. This CDR3 spans 15 amino acids. Trimming took 6 bases from V and 0 from J, leaving 12 bases between them. CDR3 amino acids: CASRTIGASYNEQFF. For the CDR3, the DNA is TGTGCCAGCAGAACGATCGGGGCCTCCTACAATGAGCAGTTCTTC.

The genes are TRBV15 and TRBJ1-1; D is unclear. Germline loops: CDR1 LNHNV, CDR2 YYDKDF (reference sequence). This CDR3 comprises 14 residues. V lost 1 base and J 0 bases, leaving 6 bases between the germline ends. The CDR3 bases are TGTGCCACCAGCAGAGTAGGGATGAACACTGAAGCTTTCTTT. Its protein is CATSRVGMNTEAFF.

The chain recombines TRBV19 with TRBJ1-5; D may be TRBD1 (5 bases). This CDR3 region has 14 residues. CDR1 and CDR2 (germline): LNHDA, SQIVND (reference sequence). Trimming cost V 8 bases and J 0 bases, with 11 bases left between them. CDR3 sequence (DNA): TGTGCCAGTCGGTTGACAGTTAGCAATCAGCCCCAGCATTTT. It yields the protein CASRLTVSNQPQHF. Filled out from reference TRBV19 and TRBJ1-5, the complete variable domain reads DGGITQSPKYLFRKEGQNVTLSCEQNLNHDAMYWYRQDPGQGLRLIYYSQIVNDFQKGDIAEGYSVSREKKESFPLTVTSAQKNPTAFYLCASRLTVSNQPQHFGDGTRLSIL.

The chain is built from TRBV19 and TRBJ1-5; possible D gene TRBD1, 6 bases. Germline V gene data show CDR1 as LNHDA and CDR2 as SQIVND (reference sequence). V lost 11 bases to trimming and J lost 4 bases, with 12 bases between them. The CDR3 runs to 12 residues. CDR3 region: CAGSTGNQPQHF. The CDR3 DNA follows: TGTGCCGGTTCCACAGGGAATCAGCCCCAGCATTTT. The variable domain in full, completed from reference TRBV19 and TRBJ1-5, reads DGGITQSPKYLFRKEGQNVTLSCEQNLNHDAMYWYRQDPGQGLRLIYYSQIVNDFQKGDIAEGYSVSREKKESFPLTVTSAQKNPTAFYLCAGSTGNQPQHFGDGTRLSIL.

This sequence joins TRBV28 and TRBJ1-1; no clear D. CDR1 is MDHEN, CDR2 SYDVKM, per germline. Between the trimmed V and J ends, which lost 4 bases and 1 base, there was a span of 10 bases. This CDR3 is 14 amino acids long. CDR3 sequence: CASSSTAPNTEAFF. The CDR3, as DNA: TGTGCCAGCAGTTCCACGGCACCGAACACTGAAGCTTTCTTT.

This clone was seen just once. The V call is TRBV2, the J call TRBJ1-1; no clear D. Per the germline V gene, CDR1 is SNHLY and CDR2 is FYNNEI. The ends were cut back, 0 bases at V and 1 base at J, with 18 bases in the middle. This CDR3 has 18 amino acids. CDR3 DNA sequence: TGTGCCAGCAGTGAAGCCTCGTATCCCTCCTGGAGGAACACTGAAGCTTTCTTT. Amino acid sequence: CASSEASYPSWRNTEAFF.

The rearrangement uses TRBV7-9 and TRBJ2-7; 7 positions match TRBD1. Unmatched junction bases numbered 10, after V lost 6 bases and J lost 5 bases. The CDR3 totals 14 residues. Germline V lookup: CDR1 SEHNR, CDR2 FQNEAQ (reference sequence). The chain's CDR3 is CASRSTGKTNEQYF. As DNA, the CDR3 is TGTGCCAGCAGATCGACAGGGAAAACCAACGAGCAGTACTTC.

V is TRBV9 and J is TRBJ1-2; D perhaps matches TRBD1 (5 bases). The V gene's germline CDR1 is SGDLS and CDR2 YYNGEE. CDR3 size: 14 residues. The germline V and J ends were trimmed by 0 bases and 4 bases, with 10 bases remaining between them. CDR3 in DNA: TGTGCCAGCAGCGTAGAGGGGAGTAGCTATGGCTACACCTTC. This codes for CASSVEGSSYGYTF.

J is TRBJ2-7 and V is TRBV3-1 (or the pseudogene TRBV3-2); D uncertain. V was clipped by 2 bases and J by 4 bases, with 6 bases between them. The CDR3 extends over 12 amino acids. CDR1 is LGHDT and CDR2 is YNNKEL in the germline V gene (reference sequence). DNA of the CDR3: TGTGCCAGCAGCCAACGCGATTACGAGCAGTACTTC. Protein: CASSQRDYEQYF.

The CDR3 spells CASSIRTGLGDNEQFF. As DNA, the CDR3 is TGTGCCAGTAGTATAAGGACAGGGCTGGGAGATAATGAGCAGTTCTTC. The V gene is TRBV19, the J gene TRBJ2-1, with 8 bases matching TRBD1. Trimming removed 2 bases from V and 7 bases from J; junction bases left unmatched: 10. Germline V lookup: CDR1 LNHDA, CDR2 SQIVND (reference sequence). CDR3 size: 16 residues.

This clone was seen only once. In DNA form, the CDR3 reads TGTGCCAGCAGACGACGGACAGGGCCGAACACTGAAGCTTTCTTT. It translates to CASRRRTGPNTEAFF. The chain has TRBV28 and TRBJ1-1, with 8 bases fitting TRBD1. Trimming at V came to 6 bases and at J to 1 base, leaving 7 bases not matched to a gene. The CDR3 sequence is 15 residues long. Per germline, CDR1 MDHEN and CDR2 SYDVKM.

The genes are TRBV30 and TRBJ1-4; 9 bases align to TRBD1. The trim removed 1 base at V and 7 bases at J, leaving 1 base unmatched. The V gene's germline CDR1 is GTSNPN and CDR2 SVGIG (reference sequence). This CDR3 contains 13 residues. CDR3 protein: CAWSGGQGEKLFF. In nucleotides, the CDR3 is TGTGCCTGGAGTGGGGGACAGGGTGAAAAACTGTTTTTT. Variable domain in full (rest from reference TRBV30 and TRBJ1-4): SQTIHQWPATLVQPVGSPLSLECTVEGTSNPNLYWYRQAAGRGLQLLFYSVGIGQISSEVPQNLSASRPQDRQFILSSKKLLLSDSGFYLCAWSGGQGEKLFFGSGTQLSVL.

V is TRBV7-2 and J is TRBJ2-1; D unresolved. CDR3 size: 13 residues. V was shortened by 7 bases and J by 3 bases, with 10 bases between the two germline ends. Germline V gene lookup returns CDR1 SGHTA and CDR2 FQGNSA. CDR3 sequence: CASTLTVYNEQFF. The CDR3 coding sequence is TGTGCCAGCACCCTTACGGTCTACAATGAGCAGTTCTTC.

In its sample, this clone was seen once. The rearrangement links TRBV5-4 to TRBJ1-4; D is unresolved. CDR3 length equals 13 residues. Trimming removed 4 bases from V and 3 bases from J, with 7 bases in between. CDR1 is SGHNT, CDR2 YYREEE, per germline (reference sequence). CDR3 sequence reads: CASSGNPNEKLFF. CDR3 DNA sequence: TGTGCCAGCAGCGGAAACCCTAATGAAAAACTGTTTTTT.

The chain links TRBV27 to TRBJ1-3, with D unresolved. Trimming shortened V by 3 bases and J by 0 bases, and 9 bases separated the two germline ends. The CDR3 covers 15 residues. Germline assignment: CDR1 MNHEY and CDR2 SMNVEV (reference sequence). The DNA of the CDR3 is TGTGCCAGCAGTTTGGACTTTCACTCTGGAAACACCATATATTTT. Amino acids: CASSLDFHSGNTIYF.

The chain carries TRBV4-3 and TRBJ2-1, with 11 positions matching TRBD2. CDR1 is LGHNA and CDR2 is YSLEER in the germline V gene. V shed 4 bases, J shed 7 bases, and the junction held 6 bases outside the gene matches. This CDR3 has 15 residues. CDR3 bases: TGCGCCAGCAGCCTTACTAGCGGGAGTCCAAATGAGCAGTTCTTC. This encodes CASSLTSGSPNEQFF.

The genes are TRBV30 and TRBJ1-2; D ambiguous. Trimming removed 3 bases from V and 2 bases from J, with 7 bases in between. Germline-derived CDR1 and CDR2 are GTSNPN and SVGIG (reference sequence). The CDR3 is made up of 12 amino acids. The CDR3 loop reads CAWSGTNYGYTF. The CDR3 DNA follows: TGTGCCTGGAGCGGTACAAACTATGGCTACACCTTC. The full variable domain, completed using reference TRBV30 and TRBJ1-2, is SQTIHQWPATLVQPVGSPLSLECTVEGTSNPNLYWYRQAAGRGLQLLFYSVGIGQISSEVPQNLSASRPQDRQFILSSKKLLLSDSGFYLCAWSGTNYGYTFGSGTRLTVV.

This clone was counted a few times. The V and J genes are TRBV9 and TRBJ2-6, with D perhaps being TRBD1 or TRBD2 (5 bases each). Germline CDR1 SGDLS, CDR2 YYNGEE. The V end was cut by 8 bases, the J end by 4 bases, with 22 bases between. This CDR3 is 17 amino acids long. The CDR3 here is CASTPGAPGRGANVLTF. CDR3 nucleotide sequence: TGTGCCAGTACCCCCGGGGCCCCAGGAAGAGGGGCCAACGTCCTGACTTTC.

The rearrangement joins TRBV19 to TRBJ2-7; D unresolved. CDR1 LNHDA and CDR2 SQIVND come from the germline V gene (reference sequence). CDR3 length: 15 residues. V gave up 3 bases and J gave up 0 bases, with 12 bases separating them. The CDR3 nucleotides are TGTGCCAGTAGTATCACGGCCCTCAGCTCCTACGAGCAGTACTTC. Translated: CASSITALSSYEQYF.

This rearrangement joins TRBV6-2 or TRBV6-3 to TRBJ1-2; 7 bases line up with TRBD1. J gave up 4 bases and V 6 bases, and 8 bases lay outside the gene matches. The CDR3 consists of 14 residues. Germline CDR1 MNHEY, CDR2 SVGEGT. CDR3 residues: CASSQGTVIYGYTF. The CDR3 bases are TGTGCCAGCAGCCAGGGGACAGTGATCTATGGCTACACCTTC.

This chain uses TRBV20-1 with TRBJ1-1; D is uncertain. Germline loops: CDR1 DFQATT, CDR2 SNEGSKA (reference sequence). The V end was cut by 7 bases, the J end by 1 base, with 7 bases between. The CDR3 is made up of 11 amino acids. The CDR3 coding sequence is TGCAGTGGTTTCAAGAACACTGAAGCTTTCTTT. Amino acid sequence: CSGFKNTEAFF.

This chain uses TRBV2 with TRBJ2-2; no definite D call. Germline V CDR1 and CDR2: SNHLY, FYNNEI. V lost 5 bases to trimming and J lost 4 bases, with 8 bases between them. CDR3 length: 13 amino acids. CDR3 loop: CASSPESTGELFF. The CDR3 nucleotides read TGTGCCAGCAGTCCAGAATCCACCGGGGAGCTGTTTTTT.

V and J are TRBV12-3 or TRBV12-4 and TRBJ2-5; D uncertain. This CDR3 comprises 13 residues. V lost 3 bases, J lost 5 bases, and 10 bases lay in between. The DNA of the CDR3 is TGTGCCAGCAGTTTCTGGGGTGCGGAGACCCAGTACTTC. Translating it yields CASSFWGAETQYF.

The V call is TRBV28, the J call TRBJ2-3, with D unclear. The germline V gene has CDR1 MDHEN and CDR2 SYDVKM. CDR3 length: 14 amino acids. V was cut by 10 bases and J by 3 bases, with 17 bases left in between. In nucleotides, the CDR3 is TGTGCCACCCAAAGGGTATACTCTACAGATACGCAGTATTTT. Protein product: CATQRVYSTDTQYF.

This chain connects TRBV28 to TRBJ2-7; a possible D gene is TRBD2 (5 bases). V dropped 3 bases and J dropped 3 bases, with 18 bases sitting between them. The CDR3 runs to 16 residues. In germline, CDR1 is MDHEN, CDR2 SYDVKM. The CDR3 sequence: CASSFGKGAAYYEQYV. Written as DNA, the CDR3 is TGTGCCAGCAGTTTCGGGAAGGGAGCCGCCTACTACGAGCAGTACGTC.